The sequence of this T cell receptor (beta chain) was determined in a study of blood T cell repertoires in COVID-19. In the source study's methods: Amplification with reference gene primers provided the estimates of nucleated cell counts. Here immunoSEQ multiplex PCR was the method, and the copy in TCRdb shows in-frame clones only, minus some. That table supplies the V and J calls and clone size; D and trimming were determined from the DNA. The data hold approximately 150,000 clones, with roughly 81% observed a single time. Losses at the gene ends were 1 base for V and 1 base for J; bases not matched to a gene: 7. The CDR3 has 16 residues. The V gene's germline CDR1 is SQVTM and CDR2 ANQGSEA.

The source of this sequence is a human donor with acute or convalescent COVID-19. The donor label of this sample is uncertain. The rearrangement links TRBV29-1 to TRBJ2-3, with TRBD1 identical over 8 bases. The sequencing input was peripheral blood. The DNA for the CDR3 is TGCAGCGTTGAAGGCTCGGACAGGGATGGCACAGATACGCAGTATTTT. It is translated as CSVEGSDRDGTDTQYF.